This entry lists 28 T cell receptor beta chains sequenced from one sample in a study of graft-versus-host responses after intestinal transplantation. Produced via immunoSEQ multiplex PCR; TCRdb's table is partial and in-frame only. This sample has about 120,000 clones, with approximately 92% found just once. Their recognized antigens are unknown. The specimen comprised unstimulated CD4+ T cells sorted from spleen or lymph node cells, sampled before intestinal transplant. The receptors were gathered from a human donor who received an intestinal transplant.

The gene calls are TRBV7-9 and TRBJ2-7, with D maybe TRBD2 (5 bases). Germline CDR1 and CDR2: SEHNR and FQNEAQ (reference sequence). The V end was cut by 5 bases, the J end by 6 bases, with 14 bases between. The CDR3 length is 13 residues. The CDR3 DNA reads as TGTGCCAGCAGCCCACGGGCTAGCTTCGAGCAGTACTTC. Translated: CASSPRASFEQYF.

The DNA of the CDR3 is TGTGCCAGCAGTCTTACAGGGTCCGGATGGAATGAGCAGTTCTTC. Its protein product is CASSLTGSGWNEQFF. This sequence joins TRBV6-5 and TRBJ2-1; D is possibly TRBD1 (6 bases). Germline V gives CDR1 MNHEY, CDR2 SVGAGI. The CDR3 contains 15 residues. V lost 5 bases and J 7 bases, leaving 18 bases between the germline ends.

The chain is built from TRBV5-1 and TRBJ2-1, with TRBD2 matching 10 bases. With 3 bases clipped from V and 0 bases from J, the junction kept 12 bases outside the gene matches. The CDR3 loop spans 19 amino acids. Germline V gene data show CDR1 as SGHRS and CDR2 as YFSETQ. CDR3 nucleotides: TGCGCCAGCAGCTGGGGGGGGATGAGCGGGAGGGGCTCCTACAATGAGCAGTTCTTC. It is translated as CASSWGGMSGRGSYNEQFF. Looking up the rest from reference TRBV5-1 and TRBJ2-1 gives the full variable domain: KAGVTQTPRYLIKTRGQQVTLSCSPISGHRSVSWYQQTPGQGLQFLFEYFSETQRNKGNFPGRFSGRQFSNSRSEMNVSTLELGDSALYLCASSWGGMSGRGSYNEQFFGPGTRLTVL.

The J gene is TRBJ2-7, the V gene TRBV7-8, with unresolved D. CDR3 length equals 11 residues. With 3 bases removed from V and 3 bases from J, the gap between germline ends came to 3 bases. CDR1 is SGHVS, CDR2 FQNEAQ, per germline. This CDR3 reads CASSLRYEQYF. In nucleotides, the CDR3 is TGTGCCAGCAGCTTGCGCTACGAGCAGTACTTC.

The chain carries TRBV19 and TRBJ2-3, with 14 bases lining up with TRBD2. Germline values: CDR1 LNHDA, CDR2 SQIVND (reference sequence). The CDR3 covers 16 residues. V was pared by 6 bases and J by 5 bases, with 7 bases of the junction left unmatched. The CDR3 bases are TGTGCCAGTAGAGCCCGACTAGCGGGAGGGGTAGATACGCAGTATTTT. Protein: CASRARLAGGVDTQYF.

The gene calls are TRBV11-2 and TRBJ1-2, with D perhaps matching TRBD1 (6 bases). Germline V gene data show CDR1 as SGHAT and CDR2 as FQNNGV. V dropped 2 bases and J dropped 8 bases, with 15 bases sitting between them. This CDR3 is built from 14 residues. The CDR3 DNA reads as TGTGCCAGCAGCTTATGGGGGGCCCGCTGGGGCTACACCTTC. Its translation: CASSLWGARWGYTF.

V gene TRBV7-3 combines with J gene TRBJ2-7, with 11 bases matching TRBD2. V lost 4 bases, J lost 3 bases, and 5 bases stayed unmatched. This CDR3 has 15 residues. Germline V lookup: CDR1 SGHTA, CDR2 FQGTGA. Here the CDR3 reads CASSSLAGGSYEQYF. For the CDR3, the DNA is TGTGCCAGCAGCTCCTTAGCGGGAGGGAGCTACGAGCAGTACTTC.

The genes are TRBV10-2 and TRBJ1-1; no reliable D call. The CDR3 is made up of 13 amino acids. Trimming took 7 bases from V and 0 from J, leaving 9 bases between them. In germline, CDR1 is WSHSY, CDR2 SAAADI. The CDR3 reads CASISQVNTEAFF. The CDR3 DNA follows: TGCGCCAGCATCAGTCAGGTGAACACTGAAGCTTTCTTT.

V and J are TRBV5-4 and TRBJ2-5, with D perhaps matching TRBD1 or TRBD2 (6 bases each). The CDR3 is 14 residues long. The V and J ends lost 1 base and 5 bases respectively, with 12 bases between them. The V gene's germline CDR1 is SGHNT and CDR2 YYREEE (reference sequence). DNA for the CDR3: TGTGCCAGCAGCTTGAGAGGGGGGAGGGAGACCCAGTACTTC. It specifies CASSLRGGRETQYF.

The CDR3 sequence: CASSPNHLSYEQYF. The CDR3 bases are TGTGCCAGCAGCCCAAACCACCTATCCTACGAGCAGTACTTC. The chain recombines TRBV11-2 with TRBJ2-7; D remains unclear. The CDR3 is made up of 14 amino acids. The V end was cut by 5 bases, the J end by 1 base, with 12 bases between. In germline, CDR1 is SGHAT, CDR2 FQNNGV.

The rearrangement uses TRBV25-1 and TRBJ2-5, with unresolved D. This CDR3 region has 12 residues. The germline V gene has CDR1 MGHDK and CDR2 SYGVNS. Trimming took off 0 bases at V and 4 bases at J, with 3 bases between the two ends. The DNA for the CDR3 is TGTGCCAGCAGTGAATATCCAGAGACCCAGTACTTC. Its translation is CASSEYPETQYF.

The V call is TRBV2, the J call TRBJ1-5, with D possibly being TRBD1 (5 bases). Trimming shortened V by 7 bases and J by 7 bases, and 14 bases separated the two germline ends. The CDR3 runs 13 residues. The germline V gene has CDR1 SNHLY and CDR2 FYNNEI. The CDR3 region is CASNPGAGQPQHF. CDR3 DNA sequence: TGTGCCAGCAATCCCGGGGCAGGCCAGCCCCAGCATTTT. Based on the CDR3 plus reference TRBV2 and TRBJ1-5, the full variable domain is EPEVTQTPSHQVTQMGQEVILRCVPISNHLYFYWYRQILGQKVEFLVSFYNNEISEKSEIFDDQFSVERPDGSNFTLKIRSTKLEDSAMYFCASNPGAGQPQHFGDGTRLSIL.

Regarding this clone: Other DNA sequences from this sample encode an identical CDR3 as well. The chain recombines TRBV29-1 with TRBJ1-1; D ambiguous. Germline values: CDR1 SQVTM, CDR2 ANQGSEA. This CDR3 is built from 11 residues. V was cut by 4 bases and J by 3 bases, with 6 bases left in between. The CDR3 bases are TGCAGCGTTGGGCGGTACACTGAAGCTTTCTTT. This codes for CSVGRYTEAFF.

Details on this clone: This sample includes further DNA sequences coding for the same CDR3. This chain links TRBV21-1 with TRBJ2-7; TRBD2, as called in the table, went unchecked against the DNA. TRBV21-1 is a known pseudogene. CDR3 length equals 16 residues. The CDR3 bases are TGTGCCAGCAGCAAAGGCGGCGCGGGAGGGTCCTACGAGCAGTACTTC. It is translated as CASSKGGAGGSYEQYF.

This sequence joins TRBV5-1 and TRBJ2-7, with 8 bases that match TRBD1. This CDR3 region has 14 residues. With 5 bases clipped from V and 2 bases from J, the junction kept 6 bases outside the gene matches. Germline CDR1 and CDR2: SGHRS and YFSETQ. In DNA form, the CDR3 reads TGCGCCAGCAGATGGGGACAGGCTCCCTACGAGCAGTACTTC. It encodes CASRWGQAPYEQYF. Full variable domain (missing parts from reference TRBV5-1 and TRBJ2-7): KAGVTQTPRYLIKTRGQQVTLSCSPISGHRSVSWYQQTPGQGLQFLFEYFSETQRNKGNFPGRFSGRQFSNSRSEMNVSTLELGDSALYLCASRWGQAPYEQYFGPGTRLTVT.

The genes are TRBV4-2 and TRBJ1-4; D uncertain. The CDR3 length is 14 residues. Trimming pared 0 bases from V and 8 bases from J, leaving 10 bases between. The germline V gene encodes CDR1 LGHNA and CDR2 YNFKEQ. The CDR3 coding sequence is TGTGCCAGCAGCCAAGATCTGGCCGCAGAAAAACTGTTTTTT. It yields the protein CASSQDLAAEKLFF.

The chain combines TRBV5-6 with TRBJ2-3; D unresolved. Germline-derived CDR1 and CDR2 are SGHDT and YYEEEE. The CDR3 contains 16 residues. V shed 0 bases and J shed 4 bases, with 15 bases lying between them. This CDR3 reads CASSLVFRDSADTQYF. CDR3 sequence (DNA): TGTGCCAGCAGCTTGGTCTTTAGAGACTCGGCAGATACGCAGTATTTT.

The chain carries TRBV12-5 and TRBJ2-2, with no clear D. V dropped 2 bases and J dropped 0 bases, with 7 bases sitting between them. Germline CDR1 LGHNT, CDR2 FRNRAP. The CDR3 extends over 15 amino acids. CDR3 sequence (DNA): TGTGCTAGTGGTTTGTGGCAAGCGAACACCGGGGAGCTGTTTTTT. Amino acid sequence: CASGLWQANTGELFF.

The V and J genes are TRBV6-6 and TRBJ1-2; no reliable D call. Germline CDR1 reads MNHNY; CDR2 reads SVGAGI (reference sequence). V gave up 2 bases and J gave up 8 bases, with 18 bases separating them. The CDR3 length is 15 residues. The DNA for the CDR3 is TGTGCCAGCAGTTACGCACCGGGATTAACGGAAGGCTACACCTTC. Residues: CASSYAPGLTEGYTF.

The CDR3 is CASSAAGGYNEQFF. In nucleotides, the CDR3 is TGTGCCAGCAGCGCGGCGGGAGGCTACAATGAGCAGTTCTTC. The V gene is TRBV21-1, the J gene TRBJ2-1; the table calls TRBD2, which could not be checked here. TRBV21-1 is termed a pseudogene. There are 14 residues in the CDR3.

The chain has TRBV6-5 and TRBJ1-2, with unresolved D. Trimming pared 5 bases from V and 3 bases from J, leaving 10 bases between. Germline CDR1 MNHEY, CDR2 SVGAGI. The CDR3 extends over 13 amino acids. This CDR3 is CASSEAPYYGYTF. The CDR3 DNA sequence: TGTGCCAGCAGTGAAGCCCCCTACTATGGCTACACCTTC.

The rearrangement uses TRBV6-5 and TRBJ1-1; no firm D call. Per the germline V gene, CDR1 is MNHEY and CDR2 is SVGAGI. Deletions cut 7 bases from V and 0 bases from J, with 9 bases between. CDR3 length: 13 amino acids. Here the CDR3 reads CASTGLMNTEAFF. CDR3 in DNA: TGTGCCAGCACTGGACTTATGAACACTGAAGCTTTCTTT.

With regard to this clone: In the same sample, other DNA sequences code for this CDR3. This chain joins TRBV28 and TRBJ1-5; D uncertain. The germline V gene has CDR1 MDHEN and CDR2 SYDVKM. The CDR3 has 11 amino acids. Trimming took 8 bases from V and 4 from J, leaving 6 bases between them. The CDR3 protein is CASSLNQPQHF. The DNA for the CDR3 is TGTGCCAGCTCATTAAATCAGCCCCAGCATTTT. Complete variable domain (other parts from reference TRBV28 and TRBJ1-5): DVKVTQSSRYLVKRTGEKVFLECVQDMDHENMFWYRQDPGLGLRLIYFSYDVKMKEKGDIPEGYSVSREKKERFSLILESASTNQTSMYLCASSLNQPQHFGDGTRLSIL.

V is TRBV18 and J is TRBJ2-7; 10 bases map to TRBD2. J gave up 7 bases and V 4 bases, and 10 bases lay outside the gene matches. The CDR3 runs to 15 residues. Germline lookup yields CDR1 KGHSH and CDR2 LQKENI. The CDR3 protein is CASSRTSGITSEQYF. CDR3 in DNA: TGTGCCAGCTCACGTACTAGCGGGATAACGTCTGAGCAGTACTTC.

The chain is built from TRBV2 and TRBJ2-2, with 9 bases matching TRBD1. This CDR3 comprises 14 residues. Losses at the gene ends were 8 bases for V and 4 bases for J; bases not matched to a gene: 5. Germline CDR1 and CDR2: SNHLY and FYNNEI. The DNA for the CDR3 is TGTGCCAGCGGAGGACAGGGGAGCACCGGGGAGCTGTTTTTT. This codes for CASGGQGSTGELFF.

This chain connects TRBV6-1 to TRBJ2-7; TRBD2 might be the D (6 bases). The CDR3 is made up of 12 amino acids. Looked up from germline, CDR1 is MNHNS and CDR2 is SASEGT. V shed 5 bases and J shed 7 bases, with 12 bases lying between them. The CDR3 is CASSMNGGEQYF. The CDR3 DNA reads as TGTGCCAGCAGTATGAACGGGGGAGAGCAGTACTTC.

The chain couples TRBV5-1 to TRBJ2-1; D gene uncertain. The CDR3 extends over 15 amino acids. CDR1 is SGHRS, CDR2 YFSETQ, per germline. V lost 0 bases to trimming and J lost 3 bases, with 10 bases between them. CDR3 in amino acids: CASSLEGSLYNEQFF. CDR3 DNA sequence: TGCGCCAGCAGCTTGGAAGGGTCCCTCTACAATGAGCAGTTCTTC.

V and J are TRBV7-8 and TRBJ2-5; 11 nucleotides agree with TRBD2. The CDR3 sequence is 17 residues long. V dropped 5 bases and J dropped 1; count of bases not matched to a gene: 9. Per the germline V gene, CDR1 is SGHVS and CDR2 is FQNEAQ. The CDR3 sequence: CASSLLTSGTPQETQYF. DNA for the CDR3: TGTGCCAGCAGCCTCTTGACTAGCGGGACCCCCCAAGAGACCCAGTACTTC.